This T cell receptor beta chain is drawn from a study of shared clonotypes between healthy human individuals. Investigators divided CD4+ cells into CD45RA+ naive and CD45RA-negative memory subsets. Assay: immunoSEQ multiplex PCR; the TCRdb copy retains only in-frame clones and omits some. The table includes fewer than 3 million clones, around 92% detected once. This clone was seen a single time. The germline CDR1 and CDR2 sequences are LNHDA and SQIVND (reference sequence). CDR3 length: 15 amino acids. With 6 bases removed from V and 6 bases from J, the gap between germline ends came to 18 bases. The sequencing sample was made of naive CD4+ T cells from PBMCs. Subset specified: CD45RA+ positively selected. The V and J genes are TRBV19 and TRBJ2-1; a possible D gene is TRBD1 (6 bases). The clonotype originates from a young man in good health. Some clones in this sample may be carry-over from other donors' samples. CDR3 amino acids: CASREPGQKANEQFF. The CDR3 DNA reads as TGTGCCAGTAGAGAACCGGGACAAAAGGCCAATGAGCAGTTCTTC.